These T cell receptor beta chains were read from a single sample in a study of lymphopenia after photon versus proton radiotherapy. Profiled with immunoSEQ multiplex PCR; TCRdb holds only in-frame clones, not every one. The table includes tens of thousands of clones, over 80% detected once. The sequenced sample was peripheral blood, obtained from a patient treated with proton-based radiotherapy. Receptors were obtained from a woman in her 70s with pancreatic cancer. CDR3s include the opening cysteine and the closing phenylalanine or tryptophan. Fields, in order: J gene, D gene, V gene, clone size, CDR3 protein, CDR3 DNA. A D gene is named only where the DNA matches it firmly. Clone size is shown for a subset of rows, as once, few, many or a class of expanded clone.

TRBJ1-3 . TRBV28 . CARPGHPSSGNTIYF TGTGCCAGGCCGGGACACCCGAGCTCTGGAAACACCATATATTTT
TRBJ2-1 . TRBV27 . CASRLAGLPSSYNEQFF TGTGCCAGCAGACTCGCCGGACTGCCCAGCTCCTACAATGAGCAGTTCTTC
TRBJ2-5 TRBD2 TRBV11-3 . CASSPGTSGRAEETQYF TGTGCCAGCAGCCCAGGGACTAGCGGGAGGGCCGAGGAGACCCAGTACTTC
TRBJ1-2 . TRBV19 . CASSIAERTGANYGYTF TGTGCCAGTAGTATAGCTGAAAGAACTGGAGCTAACTATGGCTACACCTTC
TRBJ2-2 . TRBV19 . CARNVDREGTGELFF TGTGCCAGGAACGTGGACAGGGAGGGCACCGGGGAGCTGTTTTTT
TRBJ2-7 TRBD1 TRBV7-3 once CASSRLQGPYEQYF TGTGCCAGCAGCCGATTACAGGGGCCCTACGAGCAGTACTTC
TRBJ2-3 . TRBV11-2 . CASSFMIWGDTQYF TGTGCCAGCAGCTTTATGATCTGGGGAGATACGCAGTATTTT
TRBJ1-1 . TRBV28 . CASSLLSHTGAFF TGTGCCAGCAGTTTATTGAGTCACACGGGAGCTTTCTTT
TRBJ2-3 . TRBV19 . CASSIAAAATDTQYF TGTGCCAGTAGTATAGCCGCAGCCGCGACAGATACGCAGTATTTT
TRBJ2-1 . TRBV4-3 . CASSRLVSSYNEQFF TGCGCCAGCAGCCGCTTAGTAAGCTCCTACAATGAGCAGTTCTTC
TRBJ2-7 TRBD1 TRBV5-5 . CASSQTGTGAPKQYF TGTGCCAGCAGCCAGACCGGGACAGGAGCCCCAAAGCAGTACTTC
TRBJ1-1 . TRBV11-3 . CASSLSDTEAFF TGTGCCAGCAGCTTATCCGACACTGAAGCTTTCTTT
TRBJ2-5 . TRBV11-3 once CASSFGWQQETQYF TGTGCCAGCAGCTTCGGCTGGCAGCAAGAGACCCAGTACTTC
TRBJ1-2 TRBD1 TRBV27 . CASSLSATGTGYGYTF TGTGCCAGCAGTTTATCGGCGACAGGGACGGGCTATGGCTACACCTTC
TRBJ2-3 . TRBV27 . CASSSILRKASTDTQYF TGTGCCAGCAGTTCAATACTGCGGAAGGCTAGCACAGATACGCAGTATTTT
TRBJ2-5 . TRBV7-6 . CASSLAGLETQYF TGTGCCAGCAGCTTAGCGGGGTTGGAGACCCAGTACTTC
TRBJ2-7 TRBD1 TRBV6-1 . CASSGDRGRSEQYF TGTGCCAGCAGTGGTGACAGGGGGCGCAGCGAGCAGTACTTC
TRBJ1-5 . TRBV4-2 . CASSQVGQPQHF TGTGCCAGCAGCCAAGTGGGTCAGCCCCAGCATTTT
TRBJ2-7 TRBD2 TRBV9 . CASSSSGMSYEQYF TGTGCCAGCAGCTCTAGCGGGATGTCCTACGAGCAGTACTTC
TRBJ2-1 TRBD2 TRBV4-3 . CASSQEGVRAGYNEQFF TGCGCCAGCAGCCAAGAGGGCGTCCGAGCGGGATACAATGAGCAGTTCTTC
TRBJ1-5 . TRBV19 . CASSIAGPGRAGSNQPQHF TGTGCCAGTAGTATAGCAGGCCCAGGTCGGGCAGGAAGCAATCAGCCCCAGCATTTT
TRBJ2-7 . TRBV7-6 . CASSLELGTFYEQYF TGTGCCAGCAGCTTAGAACTGGGGACCTTCTACGAGCAGTACTTC
TRBJ2-7 . TRBV2 . CASSDRGLSSYEQYF TGTGCCAGCAGTGATCGGGGACTCAGCTCCTACGAGCAGTACTTC
TRBJ2-1 TRBD2 TRBV7-9 . CASSLGAKREGLNNEQFF TGTGCCAGCAGCTTGGGGGCTAAGCGGGAGGGCCTGAACAATGAGCAGTTCTTC
TRBJ2-3 . TRBV27 . CASSLPVIRESYADTQYF TGTGCCAGCAGTTTACCCGTGATTCGGGAGAGCTATGCAGATACGCAGTATTTT
TRBJ1-2 . TRBV4-2 few CASSFSAGSNYGYTF TGTGCCAGCAGCTTTTCGGCAGGGAGCAACTATGGCTACACCTTC
TRBJ2-5 . TRBV18 once CASSPGDETQYF TGTGCCAGCTCACCAGGGGACGAGACCCAGTACTTC
TRBJ2-3 . TRBV5-1 . CASSLISSTDTQYF TGCGCCAGCAGCTTGATAAGTAGCACAGATACGCAGTATTTT
TRBJ2-7 TRBD2 TRBV9 . CASSVGERDSYEQYF TGTGCCAGCAGCGTAGGGGAGCGGGACTCCTACGAGCAGTACTTC
TRBJ2-1 TRBD1 TRBV7-2 . CASSRDRGANEQFF TGTGCCAGCAGCCGGGACAGGGGCGCCAATGAGCAGTTCTTC
TRBJ2-4 TRBD2 TRBV18 few CASSLTSGRAIGAKNIQYF TGTGCCAGCTCACTTACTAGCGGGAGGGCCATTGGAGCCAAAAACATTCAGTACTTC
TRBJ2-2 TRBD2 TRBV11-2 . CASSYSGSGTGELFF TGTGCCAGCAGCTATAGCGGGAGTGGGACCGGGGAGCTGTTTTTT
TRBJ1-2 . TRBV4-1 . CASSQGGRNYGYTF TGCGCCAGCAGCCAAGGGGGAAGAAACTATGGCTACACCTTC
TRBJ1-4 TRBD1 TRBV27 once CASRPQGAGNEKLFF TGTGCCAGCAGGCCACAGGGGGCAGGTAATGAAAAACTGTTTTTT
TRBJ1-6 . TRBV10-3 . CAISGGGGNSPLHF TGTGCCATCAGTGGCGGGGGGGGGAATTCACCCCTCCACTTT
TRBJ2-7 TRBD2 TRBV6-1 . CASSEGRLAGLQYF TGTGCCAGCAGTGAAGGCCGACTAGCGGGGTTGCAGTACTTC
TRBJ1-5 . TRBV21-1 . CASSRWGGRGSNQPQHF TGTGCCAGCAGCCGATGGGGGGGGCGTGGGAGCAATCAGCCCCAGCATTTT
TRBJ2-7 . TRBV7-2 . CASSLRATTSYEQYF TGTGCCAGCAGCTTAAGAGCGACAACTTCCTACGAGCAGTACTTC
TRBJ2-5 . TRBV7-2 . CASSSSRETQYF TGTGCCAGCAGCTCCTCCCGGGAGACCCAGTACTTC
TRBJ1-3 . TRBV12-5 . CASGLGGAGNTIYF TGTGCTAGTGGTTTAGGCGGAGCTGGAAACACCATATATTTT
TRBJ1-2 . TRBV28 . CASSTTNYGYTF TGTGCCAGCAGTACTACCAACTATGGCTACACCTTC
TRBJ1-4 . TRBV2 . CASSGGGLGTNEKLFF TGTGCCAGCAGTGGCGGAGGCCTTGGAACTAATGAAAAACTGTTTTTT